This T cell receptor beta chain was documented in a study of T cell repertoires in cytomegalovirus infection. Study results and caveats: Summed frequency of public TCR beta families distinguished CMV carriers with the relevant HLA. HLA-C-restricted TCR beta clonotypes specific for CMV led the ex vivo response.

One entry per CDR3 protein, called by TCRdb with MiXCR from the reads. The sample consists of 600,000 to 700,000 distinct CDR3 sequences, roughly a third of them appearing once. Concerning this clonotype itself: The target antigen is unknown.

Trimming removed 5 bases from V and 8 bases from J; junction bases left unmatched: 11. This CDR3 contains 14 residues. This clonotype was sampled from a human donor in good health (CMV status not recorded). Some clones in this sample may be carry-over from other donors' samples. The rearrangement links TRBV7-1 to TRBJ2-5; 7 bases map to TRBD2. TRBV7-1 counts as an open reading frame of uncertain function. Sequencing was performed on cultured PBMCs, taken from culture after CMV antigen stimulation. Written as DNA, the CDR3 is TGTGCCAGCAGCACGGGAGGCCGGAGGGAAACCCAGTACTTC. Encoded protein: CASSTGGRRETQYF.